The TCR beta chain described here comes from a study of cytomegalovirus exposure and HLA in healthy donors. Study-wide findings and caveats: The tendency of first-cohort TCR clusters to co-occur in the roughly 120 validation repertoires was identified by a subsequent analysis. Reported results showed that the classifier diagnosed cytomegalovirus status with high specificity and sensitivity.

TCRdb keeps only in-frame clones here, not all; method: immunoSEQ multiplex PCR. The repertoire has about 150,000 clones, less than 95% of them found once; the top ten carry 1.5% to 2%. The V end lost 0 bases, the J end lost 9 bases, and 7 bases lay between the germline ends. The CDR3 is made up of 12 amino acids. CDR1 is SEHNR, CDR2 FQNEAQ, per germline (reference sequence). While the first cohort had 600 to 800 subjects, the donors belonged to the separate validation cohort of roughly 130 subjects. With respect to this clone: Its antigen is unidentified.

This receptor was identified in a man between 18 and 29 years old in good health and CMV-seropositive. Sequencing was done on a sample of PBMCs. The genes are TRBV7-9 and TRBJ2-3; unclear D gene. Here the CDR3 reads CASSLAVETQYF. The CDR3 bases are TGTGCCAGCAGCTTAGCTGTGGAGACGCAGTATTTT.